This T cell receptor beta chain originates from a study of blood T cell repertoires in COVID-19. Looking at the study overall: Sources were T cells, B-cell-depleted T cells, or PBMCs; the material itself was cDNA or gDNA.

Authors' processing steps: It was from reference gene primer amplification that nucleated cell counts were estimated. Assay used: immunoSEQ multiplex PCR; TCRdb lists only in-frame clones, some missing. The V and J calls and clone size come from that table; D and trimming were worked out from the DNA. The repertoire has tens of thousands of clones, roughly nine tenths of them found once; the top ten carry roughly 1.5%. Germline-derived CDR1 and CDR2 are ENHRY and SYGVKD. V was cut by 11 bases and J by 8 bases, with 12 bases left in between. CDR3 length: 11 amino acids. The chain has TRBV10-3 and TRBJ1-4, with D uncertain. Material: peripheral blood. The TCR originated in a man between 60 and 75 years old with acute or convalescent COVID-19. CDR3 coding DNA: TGTGCCTCCACAGCAGGCGAAAAACTGTTTTTT. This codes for CASTAGEKLFF.